This TCR beta chain was recovered during a study of blood T cells in healthy people across ages. Next came a second PCR, run for about 7 to 11 cycles, which used a sample-barcoded 5' primer along with a J-beta primer mix. TCRdb redid the calling of the 5' RACE reads with MiXCR, one entry per CDR3 protein. The repertoire has 660,000 or so distinct CDR3 sequences, approximately 50% of them found once; the top ten carry around 37%. V trimming: 2 bases; J trimming: 2 bases; junction bases outside the gene matches: 3. CDR3 size: 15 residues. The germline gives CDR1 MGHRA, CDR2 YSYEKL. This TCR was sampled from a man aged 55 to 70 in good health. Sequencing was done on a sample of blood. This chain links TRBV4-1 with TRBJ2-5, with TRBD1 identical over 9 bases. CDR3 DNA: TGCGCCAGCAGCCAATGGGACAGGGAGCAAGAGACCCAGTACTTC. This sequence encodes CASSQWDREQETQYF.